Following are 2 T cell receptor beta chains from one sample sequenced in a study of blood T cells in healthy people across ages (dated by TCRdb to the mid-2010s). Library generation was performed with 5' RACE. The listed sequencing device is Illumina HiSeq 2500. A second roughly 6 to 11 cycle PCR used a sample-barcoded 5' primer and a J-beta primer mix. TCRdb reworked the public reads: Q25 trimming with fastp, MiXCR clone assembly, productive beta chains retained. Each record represents a unique CDR3 protein, reported with the most common genes and DNA among its rows. This sample is represented by about 590,000 distinct CDR3 sequences; approximately 30% of them were singletons. The top ten hold approximately 15% of the sample. Sequencing used blood. The receptor source for this set is a woman aged 80 or over in good health.

The CDR3 spells CASSVTGDPYYGYTF. The CDR3 DNA reads as TGTGCCAGCAGCGTAACTGGGGACCCATACTATGGCTACACCTTC. This chain joins TRBV9 and TRBJ1-2; a possible D gene is TRBD1 (5 bases). The V gene lost 1 base and the J gene lost 3 bases, with 13 bases spanning the gap. This CDR3 contains 15 residues. Germline loops: CDR1 SGDLS, CDR2 YYNGEE. Filled out from reference TRBV9 and TRBJ1-2, the complete variable domain reads DSGVTQTPKHLITATGQRVTLRCSPRSGDLSVYWYQQSLDQGLQFLIQYYNGEERAKGNILERFSAQQFPDLHSELNLSSLELGDSALYFCASSVTGDPYYGYTFGSGTRLTVV.

This clonotype was observed at least ten times. The chain couples TRBV18 to TRBJ2-1; 11 nucleotides match TRBD2. Germline CDR1 KGHSH, CDR2 LQKENI. The CDR3 covers 16 residues. With 6 bases clipped from V and 2 bases from J, the junction kept 6 bases outside the gene matches. Here the CDR3 reads CASSLGLAATYNEQFF. DNA for the CDR3: TGTGCCAGCTCTCTGGGACTAGCGGCTACCTACAATGAGCAGTTCTTC.